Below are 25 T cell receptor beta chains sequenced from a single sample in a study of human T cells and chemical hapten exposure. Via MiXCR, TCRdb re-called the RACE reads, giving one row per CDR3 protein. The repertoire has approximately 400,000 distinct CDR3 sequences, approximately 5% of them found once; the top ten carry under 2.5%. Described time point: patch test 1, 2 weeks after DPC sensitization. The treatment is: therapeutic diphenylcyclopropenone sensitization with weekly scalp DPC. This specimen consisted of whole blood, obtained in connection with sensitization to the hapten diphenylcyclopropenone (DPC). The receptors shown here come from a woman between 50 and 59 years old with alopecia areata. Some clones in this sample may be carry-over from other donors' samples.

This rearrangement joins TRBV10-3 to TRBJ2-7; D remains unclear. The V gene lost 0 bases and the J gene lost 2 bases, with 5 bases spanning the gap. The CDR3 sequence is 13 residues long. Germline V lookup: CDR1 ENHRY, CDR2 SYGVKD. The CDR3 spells CAISESGPYEQYF. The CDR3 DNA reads TGTGCCATCAGTGAGTCAGGCCCCTACGAGCAGTACTTC.

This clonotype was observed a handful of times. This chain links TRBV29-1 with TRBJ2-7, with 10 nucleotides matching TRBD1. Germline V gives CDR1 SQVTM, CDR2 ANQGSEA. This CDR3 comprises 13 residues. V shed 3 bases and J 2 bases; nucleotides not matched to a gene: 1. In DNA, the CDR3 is TGCAGCGTTGAGGGACAGGGGCCCTACGAGCAGTACTTC. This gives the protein CSVEGQGPYEQYF.

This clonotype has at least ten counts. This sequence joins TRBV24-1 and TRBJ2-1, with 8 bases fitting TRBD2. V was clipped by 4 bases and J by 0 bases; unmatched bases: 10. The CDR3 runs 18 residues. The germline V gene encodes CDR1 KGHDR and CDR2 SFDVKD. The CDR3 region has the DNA TGTGCCACCAGTGACCGCAGGACTAGCCCTAGCTCCTACAATGAGCAGTTCTTC. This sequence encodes CATSDRRTSPSSYNEQFF.

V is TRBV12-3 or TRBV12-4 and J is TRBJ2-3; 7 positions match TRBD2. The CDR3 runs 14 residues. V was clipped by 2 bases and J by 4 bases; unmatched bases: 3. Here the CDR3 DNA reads TGTGCCAGCAGTTTATGGGAGGGCCCAGATACGCAGTATTTT. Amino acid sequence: CASSLWEGPDTQYF.

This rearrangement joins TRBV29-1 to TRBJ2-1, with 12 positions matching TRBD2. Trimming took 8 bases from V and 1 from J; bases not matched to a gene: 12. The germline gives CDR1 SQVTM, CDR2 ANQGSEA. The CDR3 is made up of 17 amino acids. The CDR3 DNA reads TGCAGCTCCACGGGGCTAGCGGGAGGGAGGTCCTACAATGAGCAGTTCTTC. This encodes CSSTGLAGGRSYNEQFF.

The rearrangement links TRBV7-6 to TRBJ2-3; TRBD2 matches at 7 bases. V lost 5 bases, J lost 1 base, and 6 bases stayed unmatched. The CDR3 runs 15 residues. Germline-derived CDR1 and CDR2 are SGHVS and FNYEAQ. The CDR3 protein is CASSRDAGGTDTQYF. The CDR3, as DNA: TGTGCCAGCAGCCGTGACGCGGGGGGCACAGATACGCAGTATTTT.

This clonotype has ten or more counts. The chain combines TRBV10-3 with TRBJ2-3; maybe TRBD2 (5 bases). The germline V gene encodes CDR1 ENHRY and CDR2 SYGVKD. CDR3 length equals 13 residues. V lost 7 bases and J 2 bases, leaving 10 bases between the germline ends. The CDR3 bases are TGTGCCATCATCCAGGAGGACACAGATACGCAGTATTTT. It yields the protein CAIIQEDTDTQYF.

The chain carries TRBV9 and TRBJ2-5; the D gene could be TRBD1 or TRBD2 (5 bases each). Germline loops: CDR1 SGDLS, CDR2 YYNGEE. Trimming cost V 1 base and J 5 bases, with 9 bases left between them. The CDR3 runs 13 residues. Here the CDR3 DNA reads TGTGCCAGCAGCGTATACGAGGGGGAGACCCAGTACTTC. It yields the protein CASSVYEGETQYF.

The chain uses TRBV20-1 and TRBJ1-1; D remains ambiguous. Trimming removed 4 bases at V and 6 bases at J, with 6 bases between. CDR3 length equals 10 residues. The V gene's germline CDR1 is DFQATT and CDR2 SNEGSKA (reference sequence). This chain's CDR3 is CSANSAEAFF. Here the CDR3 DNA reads TGCAGTGCTAACTCGGCTGAAGCTTTCTTT.

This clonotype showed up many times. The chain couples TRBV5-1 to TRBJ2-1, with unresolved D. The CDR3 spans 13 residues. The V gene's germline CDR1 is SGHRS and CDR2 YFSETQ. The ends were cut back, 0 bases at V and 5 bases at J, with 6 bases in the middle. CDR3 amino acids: CASSLGTNNEQFF. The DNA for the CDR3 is TGCGCCAGCAGCTTGGGCACGAACAATGAGCAGTTCTTC.

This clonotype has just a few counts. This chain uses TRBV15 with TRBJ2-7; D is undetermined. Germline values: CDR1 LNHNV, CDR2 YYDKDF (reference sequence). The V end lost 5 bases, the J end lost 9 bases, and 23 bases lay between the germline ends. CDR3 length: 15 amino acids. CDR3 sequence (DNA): TGTGCCACCAGCCCCACCGTGGGCTTACCTAAGGTGCAGTACTTC. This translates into CATSPTVGLPKVQYF.

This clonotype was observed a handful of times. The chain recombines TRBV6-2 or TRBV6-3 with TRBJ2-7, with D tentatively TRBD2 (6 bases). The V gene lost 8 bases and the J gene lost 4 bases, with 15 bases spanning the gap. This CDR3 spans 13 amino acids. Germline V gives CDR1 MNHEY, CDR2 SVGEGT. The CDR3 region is CASEPAGIYEQYF. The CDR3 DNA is TGTGCCAGCGAACCGGCGGGGATTTACGAGCAGTACTTC.

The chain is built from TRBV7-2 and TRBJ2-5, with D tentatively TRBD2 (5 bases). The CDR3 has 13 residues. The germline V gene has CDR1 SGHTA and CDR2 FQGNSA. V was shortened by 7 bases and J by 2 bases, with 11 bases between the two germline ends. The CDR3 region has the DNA TGTGCCAGCACCCCGCGGGCACAAGAGACCCAGTACTTC. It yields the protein CASTPRAQETQYF.

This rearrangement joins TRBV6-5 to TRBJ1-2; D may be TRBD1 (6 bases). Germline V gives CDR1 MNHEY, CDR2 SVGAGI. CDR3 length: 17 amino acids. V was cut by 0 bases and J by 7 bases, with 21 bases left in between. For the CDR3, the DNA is TGTGCCAGCAGTTACTCGAACAGGGAGCTCTTTGCGTCTGGCTACACCTTC. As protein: CASSYSNRELFASGYTF.

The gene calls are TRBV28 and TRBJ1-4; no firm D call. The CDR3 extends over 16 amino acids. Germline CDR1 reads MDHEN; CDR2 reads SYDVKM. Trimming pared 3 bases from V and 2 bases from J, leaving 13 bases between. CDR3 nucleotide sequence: TGTGCCAGCAGTTTGGTGGGAGAGGCGACTAATGAAAAACTGTTTTTT. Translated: CASSLVGEATNEKLFF.

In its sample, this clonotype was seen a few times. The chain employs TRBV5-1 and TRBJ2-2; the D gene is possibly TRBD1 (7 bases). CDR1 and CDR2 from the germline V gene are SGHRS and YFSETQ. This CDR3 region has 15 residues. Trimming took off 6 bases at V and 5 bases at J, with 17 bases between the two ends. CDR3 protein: CASKGTETRTGELFF. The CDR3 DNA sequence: TGCGCCAGCAAGGGGACAGAGACTAGGACCGGGGAGCTGTTTTTT. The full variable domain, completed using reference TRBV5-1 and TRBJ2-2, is KAGVTQTPRYLIKTRGQQVTLSCSPISGHRSVSWYQQTPGQGLQFLFEYFSETQRNKGNFPGRFSGRQFSNSRSEMNVSTLELGDSALYLCASKGTETRTGELFFGEGSRLTVL.

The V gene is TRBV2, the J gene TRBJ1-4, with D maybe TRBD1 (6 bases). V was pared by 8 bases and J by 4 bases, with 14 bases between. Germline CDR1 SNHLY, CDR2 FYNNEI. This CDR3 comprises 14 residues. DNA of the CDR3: TGTGCCAGCGAGTCACAGGGATTTAATGAAAAACTGTTTTTT. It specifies CASESQGFNEKLFF.

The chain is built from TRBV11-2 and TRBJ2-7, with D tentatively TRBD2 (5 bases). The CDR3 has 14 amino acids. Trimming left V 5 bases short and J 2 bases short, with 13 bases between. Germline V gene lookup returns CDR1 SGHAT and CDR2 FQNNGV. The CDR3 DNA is TGTGCCAGCAGCCTCTCCGACGGGGCCTACGAGCAGTACTTC. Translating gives CASSLSDGAYEQYF.

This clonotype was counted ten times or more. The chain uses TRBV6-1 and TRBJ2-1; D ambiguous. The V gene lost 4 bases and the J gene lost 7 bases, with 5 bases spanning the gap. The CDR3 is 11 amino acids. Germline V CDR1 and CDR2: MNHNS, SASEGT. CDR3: CASSAGNEQFF. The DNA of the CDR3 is TGTGCCAGCAGTGCCGGGAATGAGCAGTTCTTC.

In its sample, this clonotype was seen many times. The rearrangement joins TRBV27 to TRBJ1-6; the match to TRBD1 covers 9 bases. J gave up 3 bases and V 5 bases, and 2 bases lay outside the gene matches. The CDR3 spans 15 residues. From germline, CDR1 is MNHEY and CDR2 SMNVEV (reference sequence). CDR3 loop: CASSTTGGYNSPLHF. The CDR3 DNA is TGTGCCAGCAGTACGACAGGGGGCTATAATTCACCCCTCCACTTT.

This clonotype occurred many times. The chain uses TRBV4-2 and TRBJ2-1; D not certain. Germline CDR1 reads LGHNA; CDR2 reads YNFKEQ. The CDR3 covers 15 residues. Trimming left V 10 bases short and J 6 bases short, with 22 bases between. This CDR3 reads CATQSRLFSSNEQFF. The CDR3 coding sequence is TGTGCCACGCAAAGCCGCCTTTTTTCGAGCAATGAGCAGTTCTTC.

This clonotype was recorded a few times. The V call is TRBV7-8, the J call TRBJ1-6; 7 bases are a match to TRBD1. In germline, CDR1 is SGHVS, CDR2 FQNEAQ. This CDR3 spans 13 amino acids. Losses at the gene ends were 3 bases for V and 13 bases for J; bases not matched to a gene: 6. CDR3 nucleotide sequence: TGTGCCAGCAGCTTGTCAGGGGGGCTGCCCCTCCACTTT. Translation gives CASSLSGGLPLHF.

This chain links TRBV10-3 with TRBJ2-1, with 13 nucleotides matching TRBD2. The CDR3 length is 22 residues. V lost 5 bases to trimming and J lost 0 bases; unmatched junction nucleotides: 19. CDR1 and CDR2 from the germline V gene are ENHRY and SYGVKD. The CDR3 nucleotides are TGTGCCATCAGTTCCCGAGTGGGGCCCGGGACTAGCGGGAAGAGCTCCTACAATGAGCAGTTCTTC. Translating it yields CAISSRVGPGTSGKSSYNEQFF.

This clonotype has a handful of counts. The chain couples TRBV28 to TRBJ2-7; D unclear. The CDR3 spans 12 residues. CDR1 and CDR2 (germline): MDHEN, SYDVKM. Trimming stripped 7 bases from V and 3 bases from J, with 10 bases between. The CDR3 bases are TGTGCCAGCAAGGATTACTTCTACGAGCAGTACTTC. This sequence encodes CASKDYFYEQYF.

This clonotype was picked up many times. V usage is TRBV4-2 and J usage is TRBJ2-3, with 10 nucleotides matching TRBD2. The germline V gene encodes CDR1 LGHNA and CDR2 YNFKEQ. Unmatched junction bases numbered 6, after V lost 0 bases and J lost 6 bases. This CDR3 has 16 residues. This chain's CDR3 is CASSQEAAGGPDTQYF. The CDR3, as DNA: TGTGCCAGCAGCCAAGAAGCAGCGGGAGGGCCGGATACGCAGTATTTT.